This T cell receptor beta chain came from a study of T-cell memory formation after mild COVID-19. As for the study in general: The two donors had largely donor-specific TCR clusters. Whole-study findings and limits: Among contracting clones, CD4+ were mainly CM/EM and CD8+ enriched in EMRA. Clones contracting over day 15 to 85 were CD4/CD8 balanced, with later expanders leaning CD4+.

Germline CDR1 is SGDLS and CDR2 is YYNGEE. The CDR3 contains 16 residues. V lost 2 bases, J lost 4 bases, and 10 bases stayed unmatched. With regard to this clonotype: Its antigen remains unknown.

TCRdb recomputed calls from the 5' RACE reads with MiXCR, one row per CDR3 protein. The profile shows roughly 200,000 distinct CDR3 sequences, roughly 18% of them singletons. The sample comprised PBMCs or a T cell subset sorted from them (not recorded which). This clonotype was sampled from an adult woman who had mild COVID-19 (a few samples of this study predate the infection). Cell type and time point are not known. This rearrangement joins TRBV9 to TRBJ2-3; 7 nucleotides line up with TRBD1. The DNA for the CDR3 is TGTGCCAGCAGCGTTACCGGGACAGCCTTCGCAGATACGCAGTATTTT. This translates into CASSVTGTAFADTQYF. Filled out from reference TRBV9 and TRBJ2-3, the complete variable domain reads DSGVTQTPKHLITATGQRVTLRCSPRSGDLSVYWYQQSLDQGLQFLIQYYNGEERAKGNILERFSAQQFPDLHSELNLSSLELGDSALYFCASSVTGTAFADTQYFGPGTRLTVL.